The 17 T cell receptor beta chains listed next were all sequenced from one sample in a study of shared clonotypes between healthy human individuals. Naive CD8 cells lacked CD45RO, underwent positive selection for CCR7 and left out terminally differentiated effector memory CD45RA+ cells. Repertoires were generated with immunoSEQ multiplex PCR, while TCRdb's copy carries only in-frame clones and drops some. The sample comprises some 1,900,000 clones, 85% to 95% of which are singletons, and around 1.2% rests with the top ten. The sample was naive CD8+ T cells sorted from blood. Every receptor here comes from a man aged 18 to 35 in good health.

The rearrangement joins TRBV2 to TRBJ2-3; 8 bases map to TRBD2. V gave up 1 base and J gave up 7 bases; unmatched junction bases: 13. CDR3 size: 17 residues. Germline lookup yields CDR1 SNHLY and CDR2 FYNNEI. CDR3 nucleotides: TGTGCCAGCAGTGAAGGTCAAGCGGGGGATCTCCTTTATACGCAGTATTTT. Protein sequence: CASSEGQAGDLLYTQYF.

The CDR3 protein is CASSFGTGNEQYF. As DNA, the CDR3 is TGTGCCAGCAGTTTCGGGACAGGGAACGAGCAGTACTTC. This chain connects TRBV27 to TRBJ2-7, with 9 bases identical to TRBD1. Germline CDR1 reads MNHEY; CDR2 reads SMNVEV (reference sequence). J was trimmed by 5 bases and V by 3 bases; bases with no gene match: 2. The CDR3 has 13 residues.

This chain connects TRBV5-1 to TRBJ2-1; no firm D call. This CDR3 comprises 18 residues. The germline V gene has CDR1 SGHRS and CDR2 YFSETQ. V dropped 4 bases and J dropped 2 bases, with 22 bases sitting between them. In DNA, the CDR3 is TGCGCCAGCAGCGGTGAGGTCTCGGCGGCGAGTGCCTACAATGAGCAGTTCTTC. It encodes CASSGEVSAASAYNEQFF.

The chain carries TRBV10-3 and TRBJ2-7, with TRBD2 as a possible D gene (5 bases). The germline V gene has CDR1 ENHRY and CDR2 SYGVKD. The CDR3 extends over 12 amino acids. The V and J ends lost 8 bases and 2 bases respectively, with 10 bases between them. In DNA form, the CDR3 reads TGTGCCATCTCAGACTACACCTACGAGCAGTACTTC. Translated, it gives CAISDYTYEQYF.

The DNA of the CDR3 is TGTGCCAGCAGCTTAGCGGCAGGGGGAGGCAATCAGCCCCAGCATTTT. Amino acids: CASSLAAGGGNQPQHF. The chain employs TRBV7-8 and TRBJ1-5; 7 bases fit TRBD1. Germline V gene data show CDR1 as SGHVS and CDR2 as FQNEAQ. The CDR3 is 16 amino acids. V was pared by 0 bases and J by 2 bases, with 4 bases of the junction left unmatched.

The chain uses TRBV9 and TRBJ2-5, with TRBD1 identical over 12 bases. The CDR3 is 16 residues long. Trimming cost V 3 bases and J 5 bases; bases outside gene matches: 8. Germline V CDR1 and CDR2: SGDLS, YYNGEE. The CDR3 DNA reads as TGTGCCAGCAGCGAACCGGGACAGGGGGCCAGGGAGACCCAGTACTTC. It translates to CASSEPGQGARETQYF. The entire variable domain, with the rest obtained from reference TRBV9 and TRBJ2-5, is as follows: DSGVTQTPKHLITATGQRVTLRCSPRSGDLSVYWYQQSLDQGLQFLIQYYNGEERAKGNILERFSAQQFPDLHSELNLSSLELGDSALYFCASSEPGQGARETQYFGPGTRLLVL.

The genes are TRBV7-2 and TRBJ2-7; D call uncertain. This CDR3 has 14 residues. From germline, CDR1 is SGHTA and CDR2 FQGNSA. The V and J ends lost 2 bases and 2 bases respectively, with 10 bases between them. CDR3 loop: CASSLYGGTYEQYF. As DNA, the CDR3 is TGTGCCAGCAGCTTATACGGCGGAACCTACGAGCAGTACTTC.

The chain employs TRBV29-1 and TRBJ2-5; tentative D call: TRBD1 (6 bases). Per germline, CDR1 SQVTM and CDR2 ANQGSEA. This CDR3 region has 13 residues. Trimming removed 5 bases from V and 5 bases from J, with 15 bases in between. CDR3 sequence reads: CSVRIPGVETQYF. The CDR3 region has the DNA TGCAGCGTTCGAATCCCAGGGGTCGAGACCCAGTACTTC.

The chain couples TRBV7-9 to TRBJ2-7; 8 bases fit TRBD1. Losses at the gene ends were 5 bases for V and 4 bases for J; bases not matched to a gene: 13. This CDR3 is built from 16 residues. Germline CDR1 and CDR2: SEHNR and FQNEAQ (reference sequence). The DNA for the CDR3 is TGTGCCAGCAGCCGCCTTCCGGGACAGGATCATTACGAGCAGTACTTC. This sequence encodes CASSRLPGQDHYEQYF.

The J gene is TRBJ2-1, the V gene TRBV19; 8 bases fit TRBD2. CDR3 length equals 15 residues. Germline loops: CDR1 LNHDA, CDR2 SQIVND (reference sequence). Trimming cost V 4 bases and J 2 bases; bases outside gene matches: 4. The CDR3 spells CASSRAGGAYNEQFF. The CDR3 DNA follows: TGTGCCAGTAGTAGGGCGGGAGGCGCCTACAATGAGCAGTTCTTC. Using reference TRBV19 and TRBJ2-1 for the parts outside the CDR3, the full variable domain is DGGITQSPKYLFRKEGQNVTLSCEQNLNHDAMYWYRQDPGQGLRLIYYSQIVNDFQKGDIAEGYSVSREKKESFPLTVTSAQKNPTAFYLCASSRAGGAYNEQFFGPGTRLTVL.

This chain connects TRBV13 to TRBJ2-5, with 9 bases identical to TRBD1. Germline-derived CDR1 and CDR2 are PRHDT and FYEKMQ (reference sequence). Trimming took 4 bases from V and 5 from J; bases not matched to a gene: 11. The length of the CDR3 is 16 residues. CDR3 loop: CASSSSMRDREETQYF. CDR3 coding DNA: TGTGCCAGCAGCTCCTCCATGCGGGACAGGGAGGAGACCCAGTACTTC. Full variable domain (missing parts from reference TRBV13 and TRBJ2-5): AAGVIQSPRHLIKEKRETATLKCYPIPRHDTVYWYQQGPGQDPQFLISFYEKMQSDKGSIPDRFSAQQFSDYHSELNMSSLELGDSALYFCASSSSMRDREETQYFGPGTRLLVL.

V usage is TRBV4-1 and J usage is TRBJ2-2, with D uncertain. The CDR3 covers 15 residues. Germline V gene data show CDR1 as MGHRA and CDR2 as YSYEKL. Deletions cut 0 bases from V and 3 bases from J, with 8 bases between. CDR3 protein: CASSQETLDTGELFF. DNA for the CDR3: TGCGCCAGCAGCCAAGAAACCTTGGACACCGGGGAGCTGTTTTTT.

J is TRBJ2-1 and V is TRBV4-3; 9 bases are a match to TRBD2. The V segment lost 2 bases and the J segment 5 bases; nucleotides outside the gene matches: 4. Germline CDR1 LGHNA, CDR2 YSLEER. The CDR3 contains 15 residues. The CDR3 protein is CASSQIAGDNNEQFF. CDR3 nucleotide sequence: TGCGCCAGCAGCCAAATAGCGGGAGACAACAATGAGCAGTTCTTC.

This clone was observed once. The chain joins TRBV28 to TRBJ2-7, with a possible D match to TRBD2 (6 bases). The CDR3 spans 14 residues. The V gene lost 1 base and the J gene lost 9 bases, with 16 bases spanning the gap. From germline, CDR1 is MDHEN and CDR2 SYDVKM. The CDR3 DNA is TGTGCCAGCAGTTTATCCGGCGGGGAATTGGGGCAGTACTTC. As protein: CASSLSGGELGQYF.

This rearrangement joins TRBV13 to TRBJ2-7, with 7 bases fitting TRBD2. Germline lookup yields CDR1 PRHDT and CDR2 FYEKMQ (reference sequence). This CDR3 region has 17 residues. J lost 2 bases, V lost 1 base, and 11 bases had no gene match. The CDR3 region has the DNA TGTGCCAGCAGCTTAGTTAGTGGGAGGGCCAATCCCTACGAGCAGTACTTC. Protein sequence: CASSLVSGRANPYEQYF.

V usage is TRBV9 and J usage is TRBJ2-5, with 8 positions matching TRBD1. This CDR3 region has 15 residues. Trimming at V came to 4 bases and at J to 5 bases, leaving 10 bases not matched to a gene. The germline V gene has CDR1 SGDLS and CDR2 YYNGEE. The CDR3 loop reads CASSSSGGFGETQYF. Here the CDR3 DNA reads TGTGCCAGCAGCTCCTCAGGGGGCTTCGGGGAGACCCAGTACTTC.

The chain recombines TRBV28 with TRBJ2-7, with D possibly TRBD1 on 5 matching bases. This CDR3 is 13 amino acids long. V lost 8 bases and J 0 bases, leaving 11 bases between the germline ends. CDR1 is MDHEN, CDR2 SYDVKM, per germline. DNA of the CDR3: TGTGCCAGCGAGAGACAGAACTCCTACGAGCAGTACTTC. It specifies CASERQNSYEQYF.